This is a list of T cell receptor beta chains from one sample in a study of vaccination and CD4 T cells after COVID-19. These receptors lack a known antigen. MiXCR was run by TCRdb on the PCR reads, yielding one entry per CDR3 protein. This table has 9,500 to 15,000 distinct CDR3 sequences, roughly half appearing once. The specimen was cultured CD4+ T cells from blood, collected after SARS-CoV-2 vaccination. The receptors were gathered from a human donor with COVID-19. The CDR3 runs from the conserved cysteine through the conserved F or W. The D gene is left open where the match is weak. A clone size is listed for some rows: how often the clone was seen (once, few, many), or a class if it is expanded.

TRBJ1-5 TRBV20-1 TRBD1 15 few CSAGDRTGKDQPQHF TGCAGTGCGGGAGACCGGACAGGGAAAGATCAGCCCCAGCATTTT
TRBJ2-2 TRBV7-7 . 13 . CASSLVTGGELFF TGTGCTAGCAGCTTAGTGACTGGCGGGGAGCTGTTTTTT
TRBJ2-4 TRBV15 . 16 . CATSRGTDRAKNIRYF TGTGCCACCAGCAGAGGAACAGATCGAGCCAAAAACATTCGGTACTTC
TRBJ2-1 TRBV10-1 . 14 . CASSASGDGNEQFF TGCGCCAGCAGTGCTTCAGGGGACGGCAATGAGCAGTTCTTC
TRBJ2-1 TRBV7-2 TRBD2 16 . CASSSKPGLAGVEQFF TGTGCCAGCAGCTCGAAACCGGGACTAGCGGGGGTAGAGCAGTTCTTC
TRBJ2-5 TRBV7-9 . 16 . CASSLNVREAQETQYF TGTGCCAGCAGCCTTAATGTCAGGGAGGCGCAAGAGACCCAGTACTTC
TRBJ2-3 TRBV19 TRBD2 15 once CASNSASGGAVTQYF TGTGCCAGCAACTCGGCTAGCGGGGGGGCGGTTACGCAGTATTTT
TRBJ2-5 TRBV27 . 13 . CASTPLQGQTQYF TGTGCCAGCACCCCCCTGCAGGGACAGACCCAGTACTTC
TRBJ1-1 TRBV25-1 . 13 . CASSEYPNTEAFF TGTGCCAGCAGTGAATATCCCAACACTGAAGCTTTCTTT
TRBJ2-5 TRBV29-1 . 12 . CSVTQGGETQYF TGCAGCGTGACCCAAGGGGGAGAGACCCAGTACTTC
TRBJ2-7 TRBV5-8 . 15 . CASSLEPGTLYEQYF TGTGCCAGCAGCTTGGAGCCAGGGACCCTGTATGAGCAGTACTTC
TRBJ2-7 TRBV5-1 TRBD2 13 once CASGLAGANEQYF TGCGCCAGCGGGCTAGCGGGGGCCAACGAGCAGTACTTC
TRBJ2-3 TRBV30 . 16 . CAWSVRSPDRTDTQYF TGTGCCTGGAGTGTACGTAGCCCAGATCGCACAGATACGCAGTATTTT
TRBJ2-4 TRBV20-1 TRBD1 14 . CSANNRGPKNIQYF TGCAGTGCTAACAATAGGGGGCCCAAAAACATTCAGTACTTC
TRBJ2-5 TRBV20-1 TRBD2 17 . CSARGFVAGGPQETQYF TGCAGTGCTAGAGGCTTCGTAGCGGGGGGGCCTCAAGAGACCCAGTACTTC
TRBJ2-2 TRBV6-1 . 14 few CASKRTENTGELFF TGTGCCAGCAAAAGGACAGAGAACACCGGGGAGCTGTTTTTT
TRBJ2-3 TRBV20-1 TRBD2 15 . CSAHSLAGLTDTQYF TGCAGTGCCCACAGTCTAGCGGGGCTCACAGATACGCAGTATTTT
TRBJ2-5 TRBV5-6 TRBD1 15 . CASSLMGQGRETQYF TGTGCCAGCAGCTTGATGGGACAGGGTCGGGAGACCCAGTACTTC
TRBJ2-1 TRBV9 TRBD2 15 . CASSTSGSSYNEQFF TGTGCCAGCAGCACTAGCGGGAGCTCCTACAATGAGCAGTTCTTC
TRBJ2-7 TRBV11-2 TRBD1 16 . CASSLGSKGQGDEQYF TGTGCCAGCAGCTTAGGTAGCAAAGGACAGGGTGACGAGCAGTACTTC
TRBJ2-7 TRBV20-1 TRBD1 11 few CSVRQGGEQYF TGCAGTGTTCGACAGGGTGGCGAGCAGTACTTC
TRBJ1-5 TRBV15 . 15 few CATSRDGGGGQPQHF TGTGCCACCAGCAGAGATGGGGGAGGGGGTCAGCCCCAGCATTTT
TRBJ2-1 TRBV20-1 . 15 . CSAISSRRRSNEQFF TGCAGTGCTATTTCCTCACGACGTCGGAGCAATGAGCAGTTCTTC
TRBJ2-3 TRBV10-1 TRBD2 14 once CASSRGLDTDTQYF TGCGCCAGCAGTCGGGGACTAGACACAGATACGCAGTATTTT
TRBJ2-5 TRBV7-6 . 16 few CASSHIVGDPRETQYF TGTGCCAGCAGCCACATTGTGGGGGACCCTCGGGAGACCCAGTACTTC
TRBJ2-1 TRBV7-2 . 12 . CASSLGYNEQFF TGTGCCAGCAGCTTAGGTTACAATGAGCAGTTCTTC